This is a list of T cell receptor beta chains from one sample in a study of T cell repertoires in cytomegalovirus infection. TCRdb re-derived calls from the reads in MiXCR, one entry per CDR3 protein. The sample has approximately 750,000 distinct CDR3 sequences, about a third seen once. The sequencing sample was made of PBMCs. All receptors come from a human donor in good health (CMV status not recorded). Some clones in this sample may be carry-over from other donors' samples. CDR3s include the opening cysteine and the closing phenylalanine or tryptophan. The order of the fields is D gene, J gene, V gene, clone size, CDR3 DNA, CDR3 protein. A D gene is named only where the DNA matches it firmly. Size tells how often a clone was seen (once, few, many) or the class of an expanded clone, and some rows leave it out.

TRBD1 | TRBJ2-6 | TRBV5-5 | few | TGTGCCAGCAGCGGTGGACAGGGGTCTCTGGGCGCCAACGTCCTGACTTTC | CASSGGQGSLGANVLTF
. | TRBJ2-7 | TRBV28 | . | TGTGCCAGCAGTCAGCTCTCATACGAGCAGTACTTC | CASSQLSYEQYF
. | TRBJ1-2 | TRBV4-1 | . | TGCGCCAGCAGCCTAGGACCCCTAACCGGCTACACCTTC | CASSLGPLTGYTF
TRBD2 | TRBJ2-1 | TRBV7-2 | many | TGTGCCAGCAGCTCCCGGGGTAGCGGGGGGTACAATGAGCAGTTCTTC | CASSSRGSGGYNEQFF
TRBD2 | TRBJ2-3 | TRBV7-2 | few | TGTGCCAGCAGCTTAGGGTTAGCGGGGGGGGGGGCGCAGTATTTT | CASSLGLAGGGAQYF
. | TRBJ1-5 | TRBV12-3/TRBV12-4 | few | TGTGCCAGCAATGCCAGGGACTATCAGCCCCAGCATTTT | CASNARDYQPQHF
TRBD2 | TRBJ2-4 | TRBV28 | . | TGTGCCAGCAGCCGACTAGCGGGAGGGCCTCCAGCCAAAAACATTCAGTACTTC | CASSRLAGGPPAKNIQYF
. | TRBJ1-1 | TRBV7-8 | many | TGTGCCAGCAGCTTAGTTGGTCGGCAGTTGAACACTGAAGCTTTCTTT | CASSLVGRQLNTEAFF
TRBD1 | TRBJ1-4 | TRBV6-5 | few | TGTGCCAGCCAGTCTGTCGAGCGTTACAGGGGGCTGTTTTTT | CASQSVERYRGLFF
. | TRBJ1-1 | TRBV7-6 | . | TGCGCCAGCAGCTTAGACGAGGAAACTGAAGCTTTCTTT | CASSLDEETEAFF
. | TRBJ1-4 | TRBV2 | . | TGTGCCAGCAGTCGATCAGGGTTCGGGTATGAAAAACTGTTTTTT | CASSRSGFGYEKLFF
TRBD1 | TRBJ2-3 | TRBV19 | . | TGTGCCAGTAGCAGAGACAGGGAAGGGAGAGTTACGCAGTATTTT | CASSRDREGRVTQYF
. | TRBJ1-1 | TRBV12-3/TRBV12-4 | few | TGTGCCAGCAGTCCTTATCGGGGCACTGAAGCTTTCTTT | CASSPYRGTEAFF
TRBD1 | TRBJ2-3 | TRBV18 | few | TGTGCCAGCTCACCACGGGACAGGCTCGACACAGATACGCAGTATTTT | CASSPRDRLDTDTQYF
TRBD1 | TRBJ1-1 | TRBV29-1 | few | TGCAGCGTTGAAGACGGACAGGCGGTGGCAGCTTTCTTT | CSVEDGQAVAAFF
TRBD1 | TRBJ1-5 | TRBV20-1 | . | TGCAGTGCTAGACCCCGGGACAGTCGCAATCAGCCCCAGCATTTT | CSARPRDSRNQPQHF
. | TRBJ1-1 | TRBV6-1 | . | TGTGCCAGCAGCCAAGGGGCCCCGGGCTGGATCAACACTGAAGCTTTCTTT | CASSQGAPGWINTEAFF
TRBD2 | TRBJ2-5 | TRBV7-9 | . | TGTGCCAGCAGGACTAGTACTAGCGGAGCGTTCCAAGAGACCCAGTACTTC | CASRTSTSGAFQETQYF
TRBD1 | TRBJ2-4 | TRBV5-5 | few | TGTGCCAGCAGCTCGGGACAGGGCGGAAACATTCAGTACTTT | CASSSGQGGNIQYF
TRBD1 | TRBJ1-5 | TRBV7-2 | many | TGTGCCAGCAGCCGACAGGGGGGGACCAATCAGCCCCAGCATTTT | CASSRQGGTNQPQHF
TRBD2 | TRBJ2-1 | TRBV20-1 | . | TGCAGTGCTAGACCCGAGAGCGGGAGGTTATACAATGAGCAGTTCTTC | CSARPESGRLYNEQFF
. | TRBJ1-1 | TRBV25-1 | . | TGTGCCAGCACCCCACTTGACGGGCCAAATGAAGCTTTCTTT | CASTPLDGPNEAFF
. | TRBJ2-7 | TRBV18 | few | TGTGCCAGCTCACCATATGGGACGAGTCGGTACGAGCAGTACTTC | CASSPYGTSRYEQYF
. | TRBJ2-7 | TRBV7-6 | many | TGTGCCAGCAGCCCCGCCCCCGGGGCTTCCTACGAGCAGTACTTC | CASSPAPGASYEQYF
. | TRBJ1-1 | TRBV5-1 | . | TGCGCCAGCAGCTTGAACGCAGGAGTGAACACTGAAGCTTTCTTT | CASSLNAGVNTEAFF
TRBD1 | TRBJ1-2 | TRBV20-1 | few | TGCAGTGCAAGCCGGACAGGGTATGGCTACACCTTC | CSASRTGYGYTF
. | TRBJ1-2 | TRBV28 | many | TGTGCCAGCAGTTTTGGAGATTCCTATGGCTACACCTTC | CASSFGDSYGYTF
. | TRBJ2-6 | TRBV11-3 | few | TGTGCCAGCAGCCCGACGCGAGGGGCCAACGTCCTGACTTTC | CASSPTRGANVLTF
TRBD1 | TRBJ1-2 | TRBV25-1 | . | TGTGCCAGCAGTGACCAGGACAGGGGCGATGGTGGCTACACCTTC | CASSDQDRGDGGYTF
TRBD1 | TRBJ1-6 | TRBV5-1 | once | TGCGCCAGCAGCTTGGAGACAGGGCTTTCTTCACCCCTCCACTTT | CASSLETGLSSPLHF
. | TRBJ2-7 | TRBV11-2 | . | TGTGCCAGCAGTCGCCACAGGGAGGGCGCAAGCTATTCAATCTACGAGCAGTACTTC | CASSRHREGASYSIYEQYF
. | TRBJ1-3 | TRBV27 | . | TGTGCCAGCAGTTTACACGGGGGCTCCTCTGGAAACACCATATATTTT | CASSLHGGSSGNTIYF
. | TRBJ2-7 | TRBV3-1 | . | TGTGCCAGCAGCCAAGAATATGTGGGCAGGGACGCCGGGAACGAGCAGTACTTC | CASSQEYVGRDAGNEQYF
. | TRBJ2-1 | TRBV5-4 | . | TGTGCCAGCAGCCCCGACACCGTCAATGAGCAGTTCTTC | CASSPDTVNEQFF
. | TRBJ1-1 | TRBV7-2 | many | TGTGCCAGCAGCTGGAACAGGGAATCTGAAGCTTTCTTT | CASSWNRESEAFF
. | TRBJ1-2 | TRBV19 | few | TGTGCCAGTAGTCCTGGGGACGGGCTGAACTATGGCTACACCTTC | CASSPGDGLNYGYTF
. | TRBJ1-3 | TRBV11-2 | . | TGTGCCAGCAGCCCAGGGACCGCTACAAGAAGCTCTGGAAACACCATATATTTT | CASSPGTATRSSGNTIYF
TRBD1 | TRBJ2-2 | TRBV27 | . | TGTGCCAGCAGCCTATTTCCGACAGGGGGGGTAGGGGAGCTGTTTTTT | CASSLFPTGGVGELFF
. | TRBJ2-3 | TRBV13 | . | TGTGACAGCAGCTTAGATAACAGGCAGTATTTT | CDSSLDNRQYF
TRBD1 | TRBJ2-7 | TRBV11-3 | . | TGTGCCAGCAGCAAACGACAGGGGGGAAGCGAGCAGTACTTC | CASSKRQGGSEQYF
TRBD2 | TRBJ2-5 | TRBV4-2 | . | TGTGCCAGCAGCCAAGATTGGGGTAGCGGGAGGGCCCGGGAGACCCAGTACTTC | CASSQDWGSGRARETQYF
TRBD1 | TRBJ2-4 | TRBV4-1 | . | TGCGCCAGCAGCCAAGATTCAGTGGGACAGGGGCATTGGGAGAACATTCAGTACTTC | CASSQDSVGQGHWENIQYF
. | TRBJ1-1 | TRBV12-3/TRBV12-4 | . | TGTGCCAGCAGCCCAGTAGGCAGTCGGCTGAACACTGAAGCTTTCTTT | CASSPVGSRLNTEAFF
. | TRBJ2-7 | TRBV9 | few | TGTGCCAGCAGCGTAGCGACAGGACCCTACGAGCAGTACTTC | CASSVATGPYEQYF
TRBD2 | TRBJ2-7 | TRBV6-4 | few | TGTGCCAGCAGTGAAGGTACTAGCGGGAGCGAGCAGTACTTC | CASSEGTSGSEQYF
TRBD1 | TRBJ1-1 | TRBV28 | once | TGTGCCAGCATCCGGACAGGGGACACTGAAGCTTTCTTT | CASIRTGDTEAFF
TRBD2 | TRBJ2-3 | TRBV12-3/TRBV12-4 | . | TGTGCCAGCAGTCGGACTAGCGGGATCCTTGTCGGTACGCAGTATTTT | CASSRTSGILVGTQYF
TRBD1 | TRBJ1-2 | TRBV5-8 | . | TGTGCCAGCAGCTTGGACAGGGGGTCTGGCTACACCTTC | CASSLDRGSGYTF
. | TRBJ1-3 | TRBV6-1 | few | TGTGCCAGCAGGCGGAGACAGGGAAACACCATATATTTT | CASRRRQGNTIYF
TRBD2 | TRBJ2-3 | TRBV11-1 | few | TGTGCCAGCAGCTCGACCGCTAGCGGGAGGAGGCCAGATACGCAGTATTTT | CASSSTASGRRPDTQYF
. | TRBJ2-1 | TRBV10-3 | . | TGTGCCATCAGTGAGGGGTGGGAGTCGTCAAATGAGCAGTTCTTC | CAISEGWESSNEQFF
TRBD1 | TRBJ1-1 | TRBV11-2 | . | TGTGCCAGCAGCTCGGGACAGGGAGGGGACACTGAAGCTTTCTTT | CASSSGQGGDTEAFF
. | TRBJ1-1 | TRBV12-3/TRBV12-4 | . | TGTTCCAGCAGCGATGCATCCGTCCACACTGAAGCTTTCTTT | CSSSDASVHTEAFF
. | TRBJ2-2 | TRBV19 | few | TGTGCCAGTAGTAACAGGGGGGGTACCGGGGAGCTGTTTTTT | CASSNRGGTGELFF
TRBD1 | TRBJ2-1 | TRBV5-5 | . | TGTGCCAGCAGCATGGACAGGGTATCCTACAATGAGCAGTTCTTC | CASSMDRVSYNEQFF